A selection of T cell receptor beta chains follows, all from one sample in a study of cytomegalovirus exposure and HLA in healthy donors. Sequenced by immunoSEQ multiplex PCR; TCRdb stores in-frame clones only, minus some. The table has a few hundred thousand clones, 85% to 95% seen once; the top ten hold roughly 1%. Sequencing was carried out using PBMCs. Receptors originate from a woman between 18 and 30 years old in good health and CMV-seronegative. Each CDR3 is given with its conserved first and last residue. The D gene is left open where the match is weak. Clone size is stated in some rows and not others, as once, few, many or a class when expanded.

clone_size	j_call	v_call	d_call	cdr3_nt	cdr3_aa
few	TRBJ2-7	TRBV11-2	.	TGTGCCAGCAGCTTAGAGATACAGGGCTACGAGCAGTACTTC	CASSLEIQGYEQYF
.	TRBJ1-5	TRBV19	TRBD1	TGTGCCAGTAGTATTGCAGGGGGGTTTAATCAGCCCCAGCATTTT	CASSIAGGFNQPQHF
.	TRBJ2-7	TRBV7-6	.	TGTGCCAGCACCCACGGCGGGTATTTGGGAGAGCAGTACTTC	CASTHGGYLGEQYF
.	TRBJ1-2	TRBV30	.	TGTGCCTGGAGTCCCTTCGGGGGAGATGGCTACACCTTC	CAWSPFGGDGYTF
few	TRBJ2-1	TRBV7-2	.	TGTGCCAGCAGCCATCGGACGGGGAGCCCTCCCAATGAGCAGTTCTTC	CASSHRTGSPPNEQFF
.	TRBJ2-7	TRBV5-1	TRBD2	TGCGCCAGCAGCCCGGGACTAGCGGGAGTTTTCGGGGACGAGCAGTACTTC	CASSPGLAGVFGDEQYF
.	TRBJ1-2	TRBV5-6	.	TGTGCCAGCAGCTTGTCTCCTACTGAGAGCTATGGCTACACCTTC	CASSLSPTESYGYTF
once	TRBJ1-5	TRBV5-1	.	TGCGCCAGCAGCTCAAATGGCAACAGTGGGCAGCCCCAGCATTTT	CASSSNGNSGQPQHF
.	TRBJ1-2	TRBV7-2	.	TGTGCCAGCAGCCGAACGGGAGAAAACTATGGCTACACCTTC	CASSRTGENYGYTF
.	TRBJ1-1	TRBV5-8	.	TGTGCTCATCCCCGGACAGAGGCTTCTGAAGCTTTCTTT	CAHPRTEASEAFF
.	TRBJ2-7	TRBV6-6	.	TGTGCCAGCAGTTACTCTAGTACTCGGGAGCAGTACTTC	CASSYSSTREQYF
.	TRBJ1-1	TRBV2	.	TGTGCCAGCAGTGAAATAAGAGATGAAGCTTTCTTT	CASSEIRDEAFF
once	TRBJ2-2	TRBV6-5	.	TGTGCCAGCAGTTGGCGACTAGATAATATGGCCGGGGAGCTGTTTTTT	CASSWRLDNMAGELFF
.	TRBJ2-1	TRBV19	TRBD2	TGTGCCAGTAGAAGGGGACTAGCGGGACGATATGAGCAGTTCTTC	CASRRGLAGRYEQFF
.	TRBJ2-1	TRBV6-6	.	TGTGCCAGCAGTTACTCCCGCTCCTACAATGAGCAGTTCTTC	CASSYSRSYNEQFF
.	TRBJ2-1	TRBV27	.	TGTGCCAGCAGCGTGACTGGCTACGGGGTTAATGAGCAGTTCTTC	CASSVTGYGVNEQFF
.	TRBJ2-7	TRBV25-1	.	TGTGCCAGCAGTGTAACAGGGACCTACGAGCAGTACTTC	CASSVTGTYEQYF
few	TRBJ1-2	TRBV5-6	.	TGTGCCAGCAGCTTGGACCAGGGGAACTATGGCTACACCTTC	CASSLDQGNYGYTF
.	TRBJ2-3	TRBV10-3	TRBD1	TGTGCCATCAGTGAGGAGGGACAGCGGAGGAATACGCAGTATTTT	CAISEEGQRRNTQYF
.	TRBJ1-1	TRBV30	.	TGTGCCTGGAGTGTAAAAGCCTGGTACACTGAAGCTTTCTTT	CAWSVKAWYTEAFF
.	TRBJ2-2	TRBV6-1	.	TGTGCCAGCAGTGGGCCAGGGCTTTTGGGCGGGGAGCTGTTTTTT	CASSGPGLLGGELFF
.	TRBJ2-7	TRBV19	.	TGTGCCAGTAGCAGGGACTCGGGGGACGAGCAGTACTTC	CASSRDSGDEQYF
.	TRBJ2-7	TRBV2	TRBD2	TGTGCCAGCAGTGAAGTAGTTGGCGGTAGCGGGTACGAGCAGTACTTC	CASSEVVGGSGYEQYF
.	TRBJ1-6	TRBV7-9	TRBD1	TGTGCCAGCAGCTTAGCGCCCCAGGGGGCGCATCCACCCCTCCACTTT	CASSLAPQGAHPPLHF
.	TRBJ2-7	TRBV7-6	.	TGTGCCAGCAGCTTAGATAACGGGACAACCTATGGGGACGAGCAGTACTTC	CASSLDNGTTYGDEQYF
.	TRBJ2-7	TRBV11-2	.	TGTGCCAGCAGCTTCCGCGGGGAAGGGAACGAGCAGTACTTC	CASSFRGEGNEQYF
.	TRBJ1-5	TRBV15	.	TGTGCCACCAGCATCGGGGTTAGCAATCAGCCCCAGCATTTT	CATSIGVSNQPQHF
.	TRBJ1-2	TRBV5-6	.	TGTGCCAGCAATTCTGGGGGGGCGGCGACAGGCTACACCTTC	CASNSGGAATGYTF
.	TRBJ2-7	TRBV5-1	.	TGCGCCAGCAGCCAAGGACAGTCCTACGAGCAGTACTTC	CASSQGQSYEQYF
.	TRBJ1-1	TRBV2	TRBD1	TGTGCCAGCAGTGACTTGGGGGACAGGGTTATATCCCAAGCTTTCTTT	CASSDLGDRVISQAFF
.	TRBJ1-1	TRBV6-5	.	TGTGCCAGCAGTAACCCGACAGCGACCACTGAAGCTTTCTTT	CASSNPTATTEAFF
.	TRBJ1-5	TRBV9	.	TGTGCCAGCAGCGTAGGACAGGTAAATCAGCCCCAGCATTTT	CASSVGQVNQPQHF
.	TRBJ2-1	TRBV12-5	.	TGTGCTAGTGGTTTGGTACGCGGGCCCAGCTCCTACAATGAGCAGTTCTTC	CASGLVRGPSSYNEQFF
.	TRBJ2-3	TRBV5-1	TRBD1	TGCGCCAGCAGCCAGGGACAGTCGAGAGGAGATACGCAGTATTTT	CASSQGQSRGDTQYF
.	TRBJ2-3	TRBV28	.	TGTGCCAGTAAGGGCCACCTACAGGGCACAGATACGCAGTATTTT	CASKGHLQGTDTQYF
once	TRBJ2-5	TRBV6-4	.	TGTGCCAGCCATGAACATTGGCTTTGGGAGAGGCTCGTGGAGACCCAGTACTTC	CASHEHWLWERLVETQYF
.	TRBJ2-7	TRBV13	.	TGTGCCAGCAGCTTACTGCCTAGCGACTGGGAAGCCCCCGAGCAGTACTTC	CASSLLPSDWEAPEQYF